A single sample is the source of the 5 T cell receptor beta chains below, sequenced in a study of shared clonotypes between healthy human individuals. Sequenced by immunoSEQ multiplex PCR; TCRdb stores in-frame clones only, minus some. The data contain about 1,500,000 clones, roughly 96% of them singletons. Input material: naive CD4+ T cells sorted from blood. Noted subset: CD45RA+ positively selected. The source of these receptors is a young man in good health.

CDR3 loop: CASSYPGQGGYGYTF. The CDR3 DNA reads as TGTGCCAGCAGCTACCCGGGACAGGGAGGCTATGGCTACACCTTC. The chain couples TRBV5-6 to TRBJ1-2; 9 bases are shared with TRBD1. Germline V gene sequence: CDR1 SGHDT, CDR2 YYEEEE. V lost 3 bases to trimming and J lost 4 bases; unmatched junction nucleotides: 7. The CDR3 runs 15 residues. Together with reference TRBV5-6 and TRBJ1-2, the CDR3 gives the full variable domain: DAGVTQSPTHLIKTRGQQVTLRCSPKSGHDTVSWYQQALGQGPQFIFQYYEEEERQRGNFPDRFSGHQFPNYSSELNVNALLLGDSALYLCASSYPGQGGYGYTFGSGTRLTVV.

The chain has TRBV5-4 and TRBJ1-5; D gene unclear. V was clipped by 4 bases and J by 7 bases, with 12 bases between them. This CDR3 has 13 amino acids. The V gene's germline CDR1 is SGHNT and CDR2 YYREEE (reference sequence). CDR3 sequence (DNA): TGTGCCAGCAGCCTTGGAGGTGAGCAGCCCCAGCATTTT. Protein: CASSLGGEQPQHF.

V and J are TRBV5-5 and TRBJ2-1; D gene unclear. With 4 bases removed from V and 9 bases from J, the gap between germline ends came to 8 bases. Germline lookup yields CDR1 SGHKS and CDR2 YYEKEE (reference sequence). This CDR3 comprises 11 residues. This CDR3 is CASSRQVEQFF. Written as DNA, the CDR3 is TGTGCCAGCAGCCGCCAGGTTGAGCAGTTCTTC.

This sequence joins TRBV18 and TRBJ1-5; TRBD1 is a possible D gene (5 bases). The CDR3 spans 14 residues. V shed 3 bases and J shed 6 bases, with 12 bases lying between them. Per germline, CDR1 KGHSH and CDR2 LQKENI. The CDR3 sequence is CASSPGQGGQPQHF. CDR3 in DNA: TGTGCCAGCTCACCGGGCCAGGGAGGTCAGCCCCAGCATTTT.

Points on this clone: Other DNA sequences of this sample code for an identical CDR3. The chain is built from TRBV30 and TRBJ2-5; D ambiguous. Per germline, CDR1 GTSNPN and CDR2 SVGIG (reference sequence). The CDR3 is 13 residues long. Between the trimmed V and J ends, which lost 0 bases and 2 bases, there was a span of 7 bases. The CDR3 loop reads CAWSVRRQETQYF. CDR3 DNA: TGTGCCTGGAGTGTGAGGCGACAAGAGACCCAGTACTTC.